One sample yielded the 3 T cell receptor beta chains listed below, sequenced in a study of CD8+CD57+ T cells in acquired aplastic anemia. Patients chosen for sequencing had CD8+CD57+ cells that had expanded, as shown by flow cytometry. TCR beta VDJ and CDR3 profiles were obtained from a genomic DNA template. One entry per CDR3 protein results from TCRdb running MiXCR on the reads. Of about 470,000 distinct CDR3 sequences in the sample, less than 35% were seen once. Sequenced material: sorted CD4+, CD8+, or CD8+CD57+ T cells (not recorded which) from PBMCs. Receptors were obtained from a human donor with aplastic anemia.

This clonotype was counted at least ten times. V gene TRBV19 combines with J gene TRBJ2-3; no reliable D call. V dropped 2 bases and J dropped 2 bases, with 8 bases sitting between them. The CDR3 contains 14 residues. CDR1 is LNHDA, CDR2 SQIVND, per germline (reference sequence). The CDR3 region is CASSIQENTDTQYF. CDR3 bases: TGTGCCAGTAGTATACAGGAAAACACAGATACGCAGTATTTT.

The sample holds a few counts of this clonotype. The gene calls are TRBV14 and TRBJ1-1; possibly TRBD1 for D (5 bases). The CDR3 is made up of 11 amino acids. V was trimmed by 6 bases and J by 12 bases, leaving 14 bases between them. The germline V gene has CDR1 SGHDN and CDR2 FVKESK. CDR3 sequence (DNA): TGTGCCAGCAGTAGGGGAGCGTTCCCTTTCTTT. It codes for CASSRGAFPFF.

This chain uses TRBV24-1 with TRBJ2-7, with 10 bases that match TRBD1. CDR1 is KGHDR and CDR2 is SFDVKD in the germline V gene. The CDR3 extends over 16 amino acids. Trimming at V came to 5 bases and at J to 4 bases, leaving 10 bases not matched to a gene. The CDR3 nucleotides are TGTGCCACCAGTGCGCCGGGACAGGGGCGGTCGTACGAGCAGTACTTC. Translating it yields CATSAPGQGRSYEQYF.